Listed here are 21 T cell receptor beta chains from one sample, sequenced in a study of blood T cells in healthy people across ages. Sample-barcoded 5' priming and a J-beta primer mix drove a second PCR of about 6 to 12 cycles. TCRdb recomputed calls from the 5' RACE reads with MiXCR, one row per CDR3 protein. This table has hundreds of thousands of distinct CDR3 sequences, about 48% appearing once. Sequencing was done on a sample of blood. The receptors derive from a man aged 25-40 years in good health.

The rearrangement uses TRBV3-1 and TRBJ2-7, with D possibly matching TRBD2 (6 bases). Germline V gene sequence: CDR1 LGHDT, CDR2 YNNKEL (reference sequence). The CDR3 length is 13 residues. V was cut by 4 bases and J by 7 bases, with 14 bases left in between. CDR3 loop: CASSRAGSHEQYF. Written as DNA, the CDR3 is TGTGCCAGCAGCCGGGCGGGGTCACATGAGCAGTACTTC.

This chain's CDR3 is CASSPGPGGAKNIQYF. In nucleotides, the CDR3 is TGTGCCAGCAGCCCCGGGCCGGGGGGGGCCAAAAACATTCAGTACTTC. V is TRBV9 and J is TRBJ2-4; 8 bases are a match to TRBD2. The germline CDR1 and CDR2 sequences are SGDLS and YYNGEE. Unmatched junction bases numbered 7, after V lost 4 bases and J lost 1 base. The CDR3 runs to 16 residues. Looking up the rest from reference TRBV9 and TRBJ2-4 gives the full variable domain: DSGVTQTPKHLITATGQRVTLRCSPRSGDLSVYWYQQSLDQGLQFLIQYYNGEERAKGNILERFSAQQFPDLHSELNLSSLELGDSALYFCASSPGPGGAKNIQYFGAGTRLSVL.

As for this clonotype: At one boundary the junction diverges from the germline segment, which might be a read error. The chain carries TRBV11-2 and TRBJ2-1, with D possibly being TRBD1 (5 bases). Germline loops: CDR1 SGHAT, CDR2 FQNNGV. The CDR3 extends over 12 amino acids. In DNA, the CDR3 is TGTGCCAACAGCTTAGACAGTCGGGAGCAGTTCTTC. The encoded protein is CANSLDSREQFF.

The CDR3 protein is CASSEYEGYEQYF. DNA for the CDR3: TGTGCCAGCAGTGAATACGAGGGGTACGAGCAGTACTTC. The gene calls are TRBV25-1 and TRBJ2-7, with D possibly called TRBD1 or TRBD2 (5 bases each). V shed 0 bases and J shed 4 bases, with 7 bases lying between them. Germline assignment: CDR1 MGHDK and CDR2 SYGVNS. The CDR3 runs to 13 residues.

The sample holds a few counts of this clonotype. CDR3 residues: CSVAEVGFEQYF. The CDR3, as DNA: TGCAGCGTTGCAGAGGTGGGGTTCGAGCAGTACTTC. The rearrangement links TRBV29-1 to TRBJ2-4, with no clear D. The J call is uncertain, as TRBJ2-7 better fits the DNA end. Germline V gene sequence: CDR1 SQVTM, CDR2 ANQGSEA. The length of the CDR3 is 12 residues.

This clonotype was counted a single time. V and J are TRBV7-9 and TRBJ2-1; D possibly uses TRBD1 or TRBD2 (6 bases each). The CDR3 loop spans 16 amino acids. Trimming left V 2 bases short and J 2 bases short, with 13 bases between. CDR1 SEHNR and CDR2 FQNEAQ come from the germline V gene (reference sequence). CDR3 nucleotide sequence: TGTGCCAGCAGCTTAAGGGGGGAGTCCACCTACAATGAGCAGTTCTTC. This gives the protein CASSLRGESTYNEQFF.

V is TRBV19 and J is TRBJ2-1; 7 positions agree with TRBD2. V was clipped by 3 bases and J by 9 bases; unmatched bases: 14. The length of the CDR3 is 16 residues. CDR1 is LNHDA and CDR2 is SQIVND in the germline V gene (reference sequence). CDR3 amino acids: CASSMGGDGNWAEQFF. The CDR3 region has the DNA TGTGCCAGTAGTATGGGAGGGGACGGGAATTGGGCTGAGCAGTTCTTC. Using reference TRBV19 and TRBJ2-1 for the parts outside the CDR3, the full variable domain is DGGITQSPKYLFRKEGQNVTLSCEQNLNHDAMYWYRQDPGQGLRLIYYSQIVNDFQKGDIAEGYSVSREKKESFPLTVTSAQKNPTAFYLCASSMGGDGNWAEQFFGPGTRLTVL.

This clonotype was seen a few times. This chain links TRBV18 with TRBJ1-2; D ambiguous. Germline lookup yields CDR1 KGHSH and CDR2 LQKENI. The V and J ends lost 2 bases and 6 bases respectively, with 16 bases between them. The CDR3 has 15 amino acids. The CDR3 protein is CASSPTTTLGDGYTF. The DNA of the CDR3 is TGTGCCAGCTCACCAACGACAACCCTCGGAGATGGCTACACCTTC.

The CDR3 DNA sequence: TGTGCCAGCACCGCGGGGGAACGGAGCAATGAGCAGTTCTTC. Translated: CASTAGERSNEQFF. The chain combines TRBV9 with TRBJ2-1, with TRBD2 identical over 7 bases. The V and J ends lost 6 bases and 6 bases, in that order; junction bases with no gene match: 9. The CDR3 runs 14 residues. Germline CDR1 SGDLS, CDR2 YYNGEE.

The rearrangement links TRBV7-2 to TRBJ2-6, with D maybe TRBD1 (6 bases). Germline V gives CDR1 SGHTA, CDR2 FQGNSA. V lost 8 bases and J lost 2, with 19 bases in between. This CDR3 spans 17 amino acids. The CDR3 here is CASPNRDPRPGANVLTF. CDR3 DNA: TGTGCCAGCCCGAACAGGGATCCTCGCCCTGGGGCCAACGTCCTGACTTTC. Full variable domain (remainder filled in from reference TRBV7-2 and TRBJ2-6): GAGVSQSPSNKVTEKGKDVELRCDPISGHTALYWYRQSLGQGLEFLIYFQGNSAPDKSGLPSDRFSAERTGGSVSTLTIQRTQQEDSAVYLCASPNRDPRPGANVLTFGAGSRLTVL.

The chain's CDR3 is CSARGQELTNYNEQFF. CDR3 DNA: TGCAGTGCTAGGGGACAAGAATTAACAAATTACAATGAGCAGTTCTTC. V gene TRBV20-1 combines with J gene TRBJ2-1, with D perhaps TRBD1 (6 bases). V was trimmed by 3 bases and J by 4 bases, leaving 19 bases between them. Germline V CDR1 and CDR2: DFQATT, SNEGSKA (reference sequence). The length of the CDR3 is 16 residues.

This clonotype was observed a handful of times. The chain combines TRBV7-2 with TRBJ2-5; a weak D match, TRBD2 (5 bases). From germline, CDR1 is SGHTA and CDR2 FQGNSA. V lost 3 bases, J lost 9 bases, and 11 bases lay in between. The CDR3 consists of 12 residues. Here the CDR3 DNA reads TGTGCCAGCAGCTTCCCGGGATGGGCCCAGTACTTC. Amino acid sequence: CASSFPGWAQYF.

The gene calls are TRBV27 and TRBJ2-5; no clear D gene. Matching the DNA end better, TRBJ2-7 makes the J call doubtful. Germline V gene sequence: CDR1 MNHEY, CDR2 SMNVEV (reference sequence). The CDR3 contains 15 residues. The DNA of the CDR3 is TGTGCCAGCAGCCGACTTTCTACTATTGGTCTCGAGCAGTACTTC. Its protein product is CASSRLSTIGLEQYF.

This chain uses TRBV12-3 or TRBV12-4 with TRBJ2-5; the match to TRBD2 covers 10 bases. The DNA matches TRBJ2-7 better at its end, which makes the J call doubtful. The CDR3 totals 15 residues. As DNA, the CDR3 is TGTGCCAGCAGTCAACTCGCGGGACTAGCGCTCGAGCAGTACTTC. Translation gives CASSQLAGLALEQYF.

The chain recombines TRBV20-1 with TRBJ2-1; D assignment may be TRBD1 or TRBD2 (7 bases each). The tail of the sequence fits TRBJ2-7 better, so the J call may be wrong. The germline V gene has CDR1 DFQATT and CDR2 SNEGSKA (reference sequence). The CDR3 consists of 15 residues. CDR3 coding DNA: TGCAGTGCTAGAGATTCCGCAGGGGGGGGCTACGAGCAGTACTTC. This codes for CSARDSAGGGYEQYF.

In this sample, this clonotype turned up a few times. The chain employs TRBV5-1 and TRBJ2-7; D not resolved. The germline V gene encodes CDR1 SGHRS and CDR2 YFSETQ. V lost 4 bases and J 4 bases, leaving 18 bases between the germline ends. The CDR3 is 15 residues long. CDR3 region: CASSPQRVSEYEQYF. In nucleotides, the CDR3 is TGCGCCAGCAGCCCCCAAAGGGTCAGCGAGTACGAGCAGTACTTC.

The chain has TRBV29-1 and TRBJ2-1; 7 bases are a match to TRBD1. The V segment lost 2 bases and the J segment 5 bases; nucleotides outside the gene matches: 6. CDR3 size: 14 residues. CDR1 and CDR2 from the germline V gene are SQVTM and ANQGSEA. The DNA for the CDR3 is TGCAGCGTTGAATTTGGGACAGCGAACAATGAGCAGTTCTTC. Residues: CSVEFGTANNEQFF.

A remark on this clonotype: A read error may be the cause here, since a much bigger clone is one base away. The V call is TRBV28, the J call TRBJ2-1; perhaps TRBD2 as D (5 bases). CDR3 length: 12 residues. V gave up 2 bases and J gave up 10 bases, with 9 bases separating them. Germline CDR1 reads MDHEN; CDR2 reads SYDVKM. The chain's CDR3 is CASSLQDSEQFF. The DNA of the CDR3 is TGTGCCAGCAGTTTACAGGACTCCGAGCAGTTCTTC.

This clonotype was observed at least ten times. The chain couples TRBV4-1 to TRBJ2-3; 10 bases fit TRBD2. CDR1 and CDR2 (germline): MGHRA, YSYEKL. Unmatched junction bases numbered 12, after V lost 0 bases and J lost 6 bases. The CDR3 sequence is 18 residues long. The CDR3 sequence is CASSQDPHASGGGDTQYF. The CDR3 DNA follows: TGCGCCAGCAGCCAAGATCCTCATGCTAGCGGGGGCGGGGATACGCAGTATTTT.

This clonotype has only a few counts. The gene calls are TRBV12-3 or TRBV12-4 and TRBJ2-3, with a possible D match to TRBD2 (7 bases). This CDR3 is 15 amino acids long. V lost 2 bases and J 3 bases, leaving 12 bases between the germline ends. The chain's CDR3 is CASSLRGGITDTQYF. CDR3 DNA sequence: TGTGCCAGCAGTTTAAGGGGGGGGATAACAGATACGCAGTATTTT.

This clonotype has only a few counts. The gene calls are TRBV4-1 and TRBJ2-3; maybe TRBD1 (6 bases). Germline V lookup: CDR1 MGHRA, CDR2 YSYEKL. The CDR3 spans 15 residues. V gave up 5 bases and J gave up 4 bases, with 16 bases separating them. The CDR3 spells CASSSPGTGPDTQYF. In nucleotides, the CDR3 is TGCGCCAGCAGCTCGCCCGGCACAGGGCCAGATACGCAGTATTTT.